This T cell receptor beta chain was identified in a study of T cell changes during pregnancy in multiple sclerosis. The CDR3 spans 12 residues. Looked up from germline, CDR1 is SGHNT and CDR2 is YENEEA. V was trimmed by 0 bases and J by 5 bases, leaving 4 bases between them. Using immunoSEQ multiplex PCR, the repertoire was profiled, and TCRdb retains in-frame clones only, with some absent. The sample shows some 52,000 clones, around nine tenths of them seen only once. The material sequenced was CD4+ T cells from peripheral blood mononuclear cells, taken before pregnancy. The TCR originated in a female donor with multiple sclerosis, enrolled in a pregnancy study. The V call is TRBV11-3, the J call TRBJ2-5; D unclear. CDR3 loop: CASSLDSETQYF. Written as DNA, the CDR3 is TGTGCCAGCAGCTTAGATTCGGAGACCCAGTACTTC.